One and the same sample provided the 2 T cell receptor beta chains below, sequenced in a study of STAT5B mutations in CD4+ large granular lymphocyte leukemia. Libraries were prepared by immunoSEQ multiplex PCR; TCRdb keeps only in-frame clonotypes and omits some of them. The table shows just over 40,000 clones, with approximately 84% occurring only once. Sequencing was done on a sample of CD4+ T cells from blood buffy coats. The receptors derive from a human donor in good health.

This clone was detected only a few times. This chain uses TRBV19 with TRBJ2-7; 16 bases are shared with TRBD2. The CDR3 runs 16 residues. Per the germline V gene, CDR1 is LNHDA and CDR2 is SQIVND (reference sequence). J lost 6 bases, V lost 5 bases, and 7 bases had no gene match. As DNA, the CDR3 is TGTGCCAGTAGTCACTCCGGGACTAGCGGGAGGGCCGAGCAGTACTTC. Amino acids: CASSHSGTSGRAEQYF.

The chain links TRBV9 to TRBJ1-5; unclear D gene. CDR3 length equals 14 residues. Germline V gene lookup returns CDR1 SGDLS and CDR2 YYNGEE. V lost 0 bases to trimming and J lost 6 bases, with 10 bases between them. The CDR3 bases are TGTGCCAGCAGCGTAGATCAAGACACTCAGCCCCAGCATTTT. It encodes CASSVDQDTQPQHF.